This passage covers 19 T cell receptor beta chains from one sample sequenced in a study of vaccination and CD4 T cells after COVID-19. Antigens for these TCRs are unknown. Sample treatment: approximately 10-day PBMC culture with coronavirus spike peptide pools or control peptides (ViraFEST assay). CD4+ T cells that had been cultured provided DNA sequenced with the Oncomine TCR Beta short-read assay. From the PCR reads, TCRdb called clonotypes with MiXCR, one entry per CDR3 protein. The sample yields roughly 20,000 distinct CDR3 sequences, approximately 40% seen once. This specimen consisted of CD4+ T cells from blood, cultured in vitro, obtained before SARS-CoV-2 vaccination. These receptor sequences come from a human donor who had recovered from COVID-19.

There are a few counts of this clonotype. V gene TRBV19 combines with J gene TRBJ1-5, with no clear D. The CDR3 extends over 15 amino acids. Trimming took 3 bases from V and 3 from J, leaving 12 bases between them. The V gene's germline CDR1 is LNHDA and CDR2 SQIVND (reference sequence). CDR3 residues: CASSIEERANQPQHF. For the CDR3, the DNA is TGTGCCAGTAGTATCGAGGAAAGAGCCAATCAGCCCCAGCATTTT.

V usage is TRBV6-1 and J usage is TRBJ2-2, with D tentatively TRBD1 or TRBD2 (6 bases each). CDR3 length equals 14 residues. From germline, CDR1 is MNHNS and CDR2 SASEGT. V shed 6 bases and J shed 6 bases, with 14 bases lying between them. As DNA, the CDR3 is TGTGCCAGCAGCCTTGGGGGGCCTCCCGGGGAGCTGTTTTTT. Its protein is CASSLGGPPGELFF.

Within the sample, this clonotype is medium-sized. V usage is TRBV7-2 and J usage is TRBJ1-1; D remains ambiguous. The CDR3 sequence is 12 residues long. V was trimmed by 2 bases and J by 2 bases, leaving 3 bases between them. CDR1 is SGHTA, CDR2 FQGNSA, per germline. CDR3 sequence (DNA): TGTGCCAGCAGCTTATCAAACACTGAAGCTTTCTTT. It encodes CASSLSNTEAFF.

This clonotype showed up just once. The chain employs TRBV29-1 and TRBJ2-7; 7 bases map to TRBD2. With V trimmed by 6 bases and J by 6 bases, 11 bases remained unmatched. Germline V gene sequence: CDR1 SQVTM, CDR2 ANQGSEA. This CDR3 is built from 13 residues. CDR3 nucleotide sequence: TGCAGCGTGGGGGAGGGTCCCGTGGGCGAGCAGTACTTC. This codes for CSVGEGPVGEQYF.

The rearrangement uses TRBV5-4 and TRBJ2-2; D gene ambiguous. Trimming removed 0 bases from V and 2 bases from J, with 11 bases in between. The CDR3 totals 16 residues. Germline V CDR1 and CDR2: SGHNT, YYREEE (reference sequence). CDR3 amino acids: CASSLEPPTNTGELFF. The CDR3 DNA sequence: TGTGCCAGCAGCTTGGAGCCTCCGACCAACACCGGGGAGCTGTTTTTT.

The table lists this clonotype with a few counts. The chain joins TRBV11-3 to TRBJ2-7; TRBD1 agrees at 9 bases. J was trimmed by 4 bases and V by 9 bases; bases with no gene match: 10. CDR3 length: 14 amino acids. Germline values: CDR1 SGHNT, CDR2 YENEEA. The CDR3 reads CASTQGQGVYEQYF. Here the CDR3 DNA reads TGTGCCAGTACCCAGGGACAGGGCGTATACGAGCAGTACTTC.

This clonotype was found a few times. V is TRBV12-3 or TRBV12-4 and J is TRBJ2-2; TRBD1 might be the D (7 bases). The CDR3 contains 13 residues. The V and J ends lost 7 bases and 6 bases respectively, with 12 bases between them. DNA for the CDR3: TGTGCCAGCACCCCCAGGGGGGCCGGGGAGCTGTTTTTT. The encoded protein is CASTPRGAGELFF.

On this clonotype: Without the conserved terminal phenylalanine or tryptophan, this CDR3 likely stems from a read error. This CDR3 reads CASSRMGQQTNYGYTV. The CDR3 DNA reads TGTGCCAGTAGTAGAATGGGACAGCAGACTAACTATGGCTACACCGTC. The chain has TRBV19 and TRBJ1-2, with TRBD1 matching 7 bases. Germline values: CDR1 LNHDA, CDR2 SQIVND (reference sequence). The length of the CDR3 is 16 residues. With V trimmed by 4 bases and J by 0 bases, 8 bases remained unmatched.

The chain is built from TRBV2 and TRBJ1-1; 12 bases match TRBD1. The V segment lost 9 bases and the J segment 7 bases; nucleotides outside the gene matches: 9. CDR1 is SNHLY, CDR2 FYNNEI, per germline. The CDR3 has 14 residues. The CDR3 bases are TGTGCCAGACAGGGGGACAGGGGGCGGGTTGAAGCTTTCTTT. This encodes CARQGDRGRVEAFF.

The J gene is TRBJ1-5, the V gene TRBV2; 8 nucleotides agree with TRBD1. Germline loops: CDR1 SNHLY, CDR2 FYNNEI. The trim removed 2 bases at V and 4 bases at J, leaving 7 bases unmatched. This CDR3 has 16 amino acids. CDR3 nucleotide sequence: TGTGCCAGCAGTGAACAGGGGGCGAGAAGTAATCAGCCCCAGCATTTT. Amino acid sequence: CASSEQGARSNQPQHF.

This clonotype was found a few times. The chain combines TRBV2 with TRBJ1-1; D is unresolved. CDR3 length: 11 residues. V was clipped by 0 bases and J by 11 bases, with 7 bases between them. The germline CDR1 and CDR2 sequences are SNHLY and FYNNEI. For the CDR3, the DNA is TGTGCCAGCAGTGAAGCGGGCCCCGCTTTCTTT. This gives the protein CASSEAGPAFF.

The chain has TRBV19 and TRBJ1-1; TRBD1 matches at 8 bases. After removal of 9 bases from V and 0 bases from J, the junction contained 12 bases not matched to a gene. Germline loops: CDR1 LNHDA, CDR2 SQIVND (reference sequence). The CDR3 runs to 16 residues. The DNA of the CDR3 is TGTGCCAGCAGGGGCCAGGGGGCCCCCCTGAACACTGAAGCTTTCTTT. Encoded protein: CASRGQGAPLNTEAFF.

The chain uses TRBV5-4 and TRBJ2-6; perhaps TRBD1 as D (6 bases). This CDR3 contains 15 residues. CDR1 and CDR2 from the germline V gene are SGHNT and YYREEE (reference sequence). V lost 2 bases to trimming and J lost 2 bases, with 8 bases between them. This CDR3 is CASSLQGTGANVLTF. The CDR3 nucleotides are TGTGCCAGCAGCTTACAGGGAACTGGGGCCAACGTCCTGACTTTC.

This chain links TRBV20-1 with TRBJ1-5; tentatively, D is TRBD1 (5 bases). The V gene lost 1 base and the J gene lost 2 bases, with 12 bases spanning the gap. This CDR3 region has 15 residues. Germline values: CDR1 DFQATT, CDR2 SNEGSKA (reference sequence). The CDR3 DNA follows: TGCAGTGCTAGAGGACCGATGGGGGGCAATCAGCCCCAGCATTTT. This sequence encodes CSARGPMGGNQPQHF.

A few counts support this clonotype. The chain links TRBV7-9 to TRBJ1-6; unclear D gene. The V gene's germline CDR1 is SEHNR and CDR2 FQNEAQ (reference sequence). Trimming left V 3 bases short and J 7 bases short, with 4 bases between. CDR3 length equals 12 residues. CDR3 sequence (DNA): TGTGCCAGCAGCTTCTCAAATTCACCCCTCCACTTT. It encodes CASSFSNSPLHF.

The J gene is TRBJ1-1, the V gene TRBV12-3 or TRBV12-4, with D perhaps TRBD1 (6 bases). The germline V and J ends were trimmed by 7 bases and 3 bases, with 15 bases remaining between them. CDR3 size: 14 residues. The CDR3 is CASKVSGGHTEAFF. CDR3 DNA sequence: TGTGCCAGCAAGGTTTCGGGGGGCCACACTGAAGCTTTCTTT.

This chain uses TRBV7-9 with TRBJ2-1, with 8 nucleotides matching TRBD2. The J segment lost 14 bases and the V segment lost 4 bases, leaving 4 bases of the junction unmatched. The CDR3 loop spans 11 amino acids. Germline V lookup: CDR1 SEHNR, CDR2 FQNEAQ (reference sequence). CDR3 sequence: CASSSGTSKFF. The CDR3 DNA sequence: TGTGCCAGCAGCTCCGGGACTAGTAAGTTCTTC.

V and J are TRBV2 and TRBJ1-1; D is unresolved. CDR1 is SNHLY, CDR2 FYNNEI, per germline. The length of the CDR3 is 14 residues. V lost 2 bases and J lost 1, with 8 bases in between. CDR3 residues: CASSEKGRNTEAFF. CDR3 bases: TGTGCCAGCAGTGAAAAGGGTCGGAACACTGAAGCTTTCTTT.

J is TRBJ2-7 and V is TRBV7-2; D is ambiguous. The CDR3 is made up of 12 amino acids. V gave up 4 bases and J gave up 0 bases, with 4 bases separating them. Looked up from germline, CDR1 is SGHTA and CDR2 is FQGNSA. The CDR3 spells CASSSSSYEQYF. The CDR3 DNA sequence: TGTGCCAGCAGCTCCTCCTCCTACGAGCAGTACTTC.